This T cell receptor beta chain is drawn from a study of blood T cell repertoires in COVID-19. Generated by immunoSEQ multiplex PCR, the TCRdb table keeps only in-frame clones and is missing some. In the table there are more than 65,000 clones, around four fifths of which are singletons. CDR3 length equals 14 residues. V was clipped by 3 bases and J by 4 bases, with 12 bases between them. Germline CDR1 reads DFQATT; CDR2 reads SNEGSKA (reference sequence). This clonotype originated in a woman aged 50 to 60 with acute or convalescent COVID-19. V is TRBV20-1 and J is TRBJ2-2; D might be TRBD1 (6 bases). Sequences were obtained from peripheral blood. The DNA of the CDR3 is TGCAGTGCTAGTCGCAGGGGTGGCACCGGGGAGCTGTTTTTT. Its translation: CSASRRGGTGELFF.